One and the same sample provided the 12 T cell receptor beta chains below, sequenced in a study of control samples from healthy donors and cancer patients. The assay was immunoSEQ multiplex PCR, and TCRdb's table has in-frame clones only and misses some. The repertoire holds over 150,000 clones, with about 94% as singletons. Sequenced input: blood. These receptors were obtained from a man aged 40-55 years in good health.

V and J are TRBV5-1 and TRBJ2-7; 9 positions match TRBD1. Germline loops: CDR1 SGHRS, CDR2 YFSETQ. V lost 0 bases to trimming and J lost 12 bases; unmatched junction nucleotides: 13. The CDR3 loop spans 15 amino acids. For the CDR3, the DNA is TGCGCCAGCAGCTTGGAATTGATGGACAGGGGCAATCGGTACTTC. Translation gives CASSLELMDRGNRYF.

V usage is TRBV11-2 and J usage is TRBJ2-5; TRBD1 agrees at 8 bases. The CDR3 is 14 residues long. Per germline, CDR1 SGHAT and CDR2 FQNNGV. Trimming took 6 bases from V and 4 from J; bases not matched to a gene: 7. CDR3 sequence (DNA): TGTGCCAGCAGGGGTCCGGACAGGGTAGAGACCCAGTACTTC. As protein: CASRGPDRVETQYF.

This sequence joins TRBV28 and TRBJ1-1; D remains ambiguous. Trimming stripped 5 bases from V and 1 base from J, with 11 bases between. This CDR3 is 14 amino acids long. CDR1 and CDR2 (germline): MDHEN, SYDVKM. This chain's CDR3 is CASSLTYKNTEAFF. CDR3 nucleotides: TGTGCCAGCAGTCTGACCTACAAGAACACTGAAGCTTTCTTT.

The chain uses TRBV28 and TRBJ1-5; 8 bases are shared with TRBD1. The germline V gene encodes CDR1 MDHEN and CDR2 SYDVKM. J gave up 11 bases and V 7 bases, and 7 bases lay outside the gene matches. The CDR3 loop spans 12 amino acids. For the CDR3, the DNA is TGTGCCAGCACCACAGGGGGTAGGACCCAGCATTTT. Amino acids: CASTTGGRTQHF.

V usage is TRBV27 and J usage is TRBJ2-7; D may be TRBD1 or TRBD2 (5 bases each). Trimming removed 2 bases from V and 3 bases from J, with 20 bases in between. Per the germline V gene, CDR1 is MNHEY and CDR2 is SMNVEV (reference sequence). The CDR3 is 17 residues long. CDR3 sequence (DNA): TGTGCCAGCAGTTTACAAATGTCGGGACGGCCGCTCTACGAGCAGTACTTC. Protein: CASSLQMSGRPLYEQYF.

This chain connects TRBV7-2 to TRBJ1-6; D is perhaps TRBD1 (5 bases). The germline V gene has CDR1 SGHTA and CDR2 FQGNSA. There are 14 residues in the CDR3. The ends were cut back, 5 bases at V and 7 bases at J, with 12 bases in the middle. The CDR3 nucleotides are TGTGCCAGCAGCCCTAGGTGGGGGAATTCACCCCTCCACTTT. Amino acid sequence: CASSPRWGNSPLHF.

The genes are TRBV19 and TRBJ1-5, with D maybe TRBD1 (6 bases). V was clipped by 5 bases and J by 0 bases, with 14 bases between them. The CDR3 is 16 amino acids. Germline V gives CDR1 LNHDA, CDR2 SQIVND (reference sequence). The CDR3 DNA follows: TGTGCCAGTAGTTTTCCCCCGGGGGCTAGCAATCAGCCCCAGCATTTT. Its translation: CASSFPPGASNQPQHF.

CDR3 nucleotides: TGTGCCAGCAGGAGTAATGAAAAACTGTTTTTT. Encoded protein: CASRSNEKLFF. The chain combines TRBV12-3 or TRBV12-4 with TRBJ1-4; D gene ambiguous. The CDR3 totals 11 residues. Trimming stripped 6 bases from V and 4 bases from J, with 3 bases between.

The V call is TRBV28, the J call TRBJ2-6; 10 nucleotides match TRBD1. The CDR3 extends over 19 amino acids. The trim removed 1 base at V and 0 bases at J, leaving 6 bases unmatched. Germline V CDR1 and CDR2: MDHEN, SYDVKM. This chain's CDR3 is CASSLSGDRGDSGANVLTF. In nucleotides, the CDR3 is TGTGCCAGCAGTTTATCAGGGGACAGGGGCGACTCTGGGGCCAACGTCCTGACTTTC.

Notes on this clone: Other DNA sequences of this sample code for an identical CDR3. The chain recombines TRBV7-8 with TRBJ1-2, with 7 bases identical to TRBD1. This CDR3 comprises 18 residues. Looked up from germline, CDR1 is SGHVS and CDR2 is FQNEAQ. V trimming: 5 bases; J trimming: 8 bases; junction bases outside the gene matches: 23. CDR3 bases: TGTGCCAGCAGCAAAACAGCCGGGACAGCCCCCCGGGTGAGGGGCTACACCTTC. This gives the protein CASSKTAGTAPRVRGYTF.

The chain combines TRBV7-2 with TRBJ1-1; D gene uncertain. CDR3 length equals 14 residues. V lost 3 bases and J 2 bases, leaving 10 bases between the germline ends. The germline V gene has CDR1 SGHTA and CDR2 FQGNSA. DNA of the CDR3: TGTGCCAGCAGCTTGTCAGGTTACAACACTGAAGCTTTCTTT. Protein product: CASSLSGYNTEAFF.

Turning to this clone: This specimen includes other DNA sequences encoding the same CDR3. V is TRBV30 and J is TRBJ1-5; D gene unclear. The V gene lost 0 bases and the J gene lost 4 bases, with 7 bases spanning the gap. Germline V gene lookup returns CDR1 GTSNPN and CDR2 SVGIG (reference sequence). This CDR3 has 13 residues. CDR3 sequence reads: CAWSVRGNQPQHF. The CDR3 DNA reads TGTGCCTGGAGTGTACGGGGAAATCAGCCCCAGCATTTT.